This T cell receptor (beta chain) was found in a study of T cell clones after liver transplantation. Study-level background: TCRbeta sequencing after a pre-transplant mixed lymphocyte reaction identified graft-donor-reactive clones, later tracked in post-transplant blood. HCV positivity affected three of eight recipients; the rest lacked autoimmune or viral indications. Study results and caveats: In two subjects, few donor cells limited the measurable donor-reactive repertoire.

Method: immunoSEQ multiplex PCR; TCRdb's copy keeps in-frame clones and lacks some. Seen here are 55,000 to 75,000 clones, approximately 70% observed once, and the top ten hold approximately 2.8%. Sorting of unstimulated PBMCs yielded separate CD3+CD4+ and CD3+CD8+ fractions. This CDR3 has 15 amino acids. Germline CDR1 is MDHEN and CDR2 is SYDVKM. Trimming cost V 7 bases and J 3 bases, with 18 bases left between them. A note on this clone: Its antigen is not identified.

The sample was CD4+ T cells from blood, taken at the 15-month timepoint. The rearrangement links TRBV28 to TRBJ1-1, with D tentatively TRBD1 (5 bases). The sequence was collected from a human patient who received a liver transplant. Among the T cells, some may be from the graft donor. The CDR3 DNA is TGTGCCAGCAACTTGCTTGGGGCTGGGGACACTGAAGCTTTCTTT. As protein: CASNLLGAGDTEAFF.